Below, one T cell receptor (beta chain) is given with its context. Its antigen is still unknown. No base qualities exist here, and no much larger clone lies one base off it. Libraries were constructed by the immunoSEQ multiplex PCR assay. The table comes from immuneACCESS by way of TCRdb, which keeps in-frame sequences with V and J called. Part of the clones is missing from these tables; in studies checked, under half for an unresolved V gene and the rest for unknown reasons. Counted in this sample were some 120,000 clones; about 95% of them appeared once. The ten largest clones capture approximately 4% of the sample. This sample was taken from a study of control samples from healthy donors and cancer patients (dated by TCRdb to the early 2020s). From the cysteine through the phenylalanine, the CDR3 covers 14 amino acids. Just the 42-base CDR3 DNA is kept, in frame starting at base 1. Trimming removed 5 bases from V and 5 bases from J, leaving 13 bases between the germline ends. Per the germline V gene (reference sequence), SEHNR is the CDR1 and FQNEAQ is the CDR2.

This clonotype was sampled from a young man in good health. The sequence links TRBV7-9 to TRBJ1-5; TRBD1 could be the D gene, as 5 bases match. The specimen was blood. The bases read TGTGCCAGCAGCCCTCTCGGGGGGTATCAGCCCCAGCATTTT. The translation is CASSPLGGYQPQHF.